A selection of T cell receptor beta chains follows, all from one sample in a study of beta chain features in type 1 diabetes. Assay: immunoSEQ multiplex PCR; the TCRdb copy retains only in-frame clones and omits some. This sample has about 160,000 clones, with around 9.7% found just once. Sequencing was carried out using central memory CD4+ T cells from blood. The receptors here all came from a woman in her 30s with type 1 diabetes. CDR3s include the opening cysteine and the closing phenylalanine or tryptophan. D genes are given only for firm matches. Part of the rows lack a size; the others show once, few, many or a class for expanded clones.

.,TRBV6-5,TRBJ2-7,TRBD1,CASSPTGNRDEQYF,TGTGCCAGCAGCCCGACAGGGAATCGCGACGAGCAGTACTTC
.,TRBV25-1,TRBJ1-1,TRBD1,CASSGTGATTMNTEAFF,TGTGCCAGCAGTGGGACAGGGGCAACTACTATGAACACTGAAGCTTTCTTT
.,TRBV14,TRBJ1-2,.,CASSQVRGTSEIYGYTF,TGTGCCAGCAGCCAAGTTCGAGGTACCAGTGAGATCTATGGCTACACCTTC
once,TRBV6-6,TRBJ2-5,.,CASRTGQKETQYF,TGTGCCAGCAGAACAGGACAGAAAGAGACCCAGTACTTC
few,TRBV28,TRBJ2-6,.,CASSLRGSGANVLTF,TGTGCCAGCAGTTTACGGGGAAGCGGGGCCAACGTCCTGACTTTC
few,TRBV10-2,TRBJ2-4,.,CASSEGSWDIQYF,TGCGCCAGCAGTGAGGGTAGCTGGGACATTCAGTACTTC
.,TRBV7-3,TRBJ2-3,TRBD2,CASSLIGGSRADTQYF,TGTGCCAGCAGCTTAATAGGCGGGAGCCGGGCAGATACGCAGTATTTT
few,TRBV9,TRBJ1-4,.,CASSGGDRWGEKLFF,TGTGCCAGCAGCGGGGGTGACAGGTGGGGTGAAAAACTGTTTTTT
medium-sized,TRBV30,TRBJ1-1,TRBD1,CAWTYRDRNTEAFF,TGTGCCTGGACCTACAGGGACAGGAACACTGAAGCTTTCTTT
.,TRBV28,TRBJ1-5,.,CASSSLSQPQHF,TGTGCCAGCAGTTCACTTTCTCAGCCCCAGCATTTT
few,TRBV14,TRBJ2-5,TRBD2,CASSLLTSGETQYF,TGTGCCAGCAGCCTACTGACTAGCGGAGAGACCCAGTACTTC
few,TRBV9,TRBJ2-7,TRBD1,CASSPRTGGGEQYF,TGTGCCAGCAGCCCCCGGACAGGGGGCGGCGAGCAGTACTTC
.,TRBV7-6,TRBJ1-4,.,CASSLVYSAVATNEKLFF,TGTGCCAGCAGCTTAGTCTACTCGGCGGTTGCAACTAATGAAAAACTGTTTTTT
.,TRBV2,TRBJ2-5,TRBD2,CASSGLAGEETQYF,TGTGCCAGCAGTGGACTAGCGGGAGAAGAGACCCAGTACTTC
.,TRBV7-9,TRBJ2-7,.,CASSATASYEQYF,TGTGCCAGCAGCGCGACAGCCTCCTACGAGCAGTACTTC
few,TRBV14,TRBJ2-3,TRBD2,CASSYGLAGSDTQYF,TGTGCCAGCAGCTACGGACTAGCGGGATCAGATACGCAGTATTTT
few,TRBV5-1,TRBJ1-5,.,CASSSGEGGNQPQHF,TGCGCCAGCAGCTCCGGGGAGGGTGGCAATCAGCCCCAGCATTTT
once,TRBV5-1,TRBJ2-1,TRBD1,CASSPTGQGVGGEQFF,TGCGCCAGCAGCCCAACGGGACAGGGAGTTGGGGGTGAGCAGTTCTTC